This record concerns one T cell receptor beta chain sequence. There is no known antigen for this receptor. No base-level quality is on record; no much larger clone is a single base apart. The time point tag for this specimen amounts to: baseline before first vaccination. Vaccinee samples were obtained from the UK trials COV001 and COV002, which included a single-blind randomized controlled phase 2/3 trial of AZD1222 (ChAdOx1 nCoV-19) in healthy adults. Trial participant PBMC samples were collected at day 0 and day 28 after the second dose for TCRbeta chain sequencing. The CDR3 regions of human TCRbeta chains were analyzed by immunosequencing. In the original analysis: TCRs in the repertoires were matched against a reference library of SARS-CoV-2-specific TCRs that had been generated with the MIRA antigen-specificity platform. Breadth was defined as the fraction of unique TCRs that were SARS-CoV-2-associated, and depth was defined as the fraction of total T cells that were SARS-CoV-2-associated. Using the MIRA data, each spike-specific TCR was mapped to the spike region that the TCR reacts to and placed in a CD4 or CD8 class. Log10-transformed breadth and depth values were compared by one-way ANOVA with Sidak's multiple comparisons tests. TCRdb holds this immuneACCESS table with in-frame rearrangements only. Some clones are missing; in checked studies, unresolved V genes explain under half, and the rest has no known cause. The V and J calls and clone size are taken from that table; D and trimming were inferred from the DNA. The sample table contains tens of thousands of clones; only one count was recorded for 70% to 90% of them. The top ten constitute about 1.4% of the sample.

In the germline V gene, CDR1 corresponds to LGHNT and CDR2 to FRNRAP. Inclusive of the bounding cysteine and phenylalanine, the CDR3 is 18 residues long. Only the CDR3 portion is preserved as DNA: 54 bases, with reading frame beginning at the first base. Trimmed from V: 4 bases; trimmed from J: 2 bases; junction bases lacking a gene match: 16. These data belong to a study of T cell responses to AZD1222 COVID-19 vaccine (TCRdb year 2021). General notes on the study: AZD1222 recipients with second doses at about 4 weeks or about 12 weeks were pooled, because spike-specific TCR depth and breadth did not differ between schedules. Trial participants were enrolled by age into 18-55, 56-69 and 70-plus year subgroups, with roughly 160, 29 and 62 TCR-sequenced participants respectively. A total of 230 or so trial participants underwent TCR sequencing, of whom 207 received two doses of AZD1222 and around 26 received two doses of the MenACWY control vaccine. Overall study outcomes, separate from this receptor: Participants were mostly white British and included more females than males, and it was suggested by the authors that clonal diversity may have been underestimated. Vaccine-associated CD4 TCRs spanned the whole spike protein, with dominant responses in regions 160-218 and 743-854. Epitopes outside the regions mutated in the B.1.351 and B.1.1.7 variants were reportedly recognized by nearly half of the unique spike-specific TCRs. Because no day 14 peak-response samples were available, the repertoires could be characterized only after the peak T cell response. The 56-69-year group was small, and its depth increase did not reach significance, likely because of low power. After two AZD1222 doses, both the breadth and the depth of spike-specific TCRs were significantly higher than at day 0 and than in MenACWY recipients. Conclusions about previously exposed vaccinees are limited, since just five to seven AZD1222 recipients were seropositive for SARS-CoV-2 at baseline.

This sample comprised peripheral blood, obtained on day 0 of AZD1222 vaccination. The clonotype comes from an adult in good health. The sequence joins TRBV12-5 to TRBJ2-7; 8 nucleotides in the junction match TRBD2. The nucleotide sequence is given as TGTGCTAGTGGTTCCGCCGCAATTAGCGGGGAAGGGCCCTACGAGCAGTACTTC. Translated, this is CASGSAAISGEGPYEQYF.